The count of the clone carrying this T cell receptor beta chain is one. The sample is drawn from a study of blood T cell repertoires in COVID-19. Overall study context: Italy, Spain and the United States were the sources of the convalescent and acute COVID-19 samples. Sources were T cells, B-cell-depleted T cells, or PBMCs; the material itself was cDNA or gDNA.

Across about two dozen US areas, participants ranged in age from about 18 to 90 years. The CDR3 spans 13 residues. V shed 8 bases and J 4 bases; nucleotides not matched to a gene: 6. Germline values: CDR1 SNHLY, CDR2 FYNNEI. Original analysis: Estimated nucleated cell counts came from reference gene primer amplification. Profiling relied on immunoSEQ multiplex PCR, and the TCRdb table lists in-frame clones only, not all of them. The DNA was the basis for D and trimming; V, J and clone size are from that table. The table shows around 430,000 clones, with about 87% occurring only once. This sequence was found in a woman aged 45 to 65 who had recovered from COVID-19. Sequenced sample: PBMCs or T cells enriched from blood (not recorded which). V gene TRBV2 combines with J gene TRBJ1-1, with 8 bases that match TRBD1. CDR3 protein: CASRTGMGTEAFF. The CDR3 bases are TGTGCCAGCCGGACAGGGATGGGCACTGAAGCTTTCTTT. The variable domain in full, with the rest retrieved from reference TRBV2 and TRBJ1-1, is EPEVTQTPSHQVTQMGQEVILRCVPISNHLYFYWYRQILGQKVEFLVSFYNNEISEKSEIFDDQFSVERPDGSNFTLKIRSTKLEDSAMYFCASRTGMGTEAFFGQGTRLTVV.